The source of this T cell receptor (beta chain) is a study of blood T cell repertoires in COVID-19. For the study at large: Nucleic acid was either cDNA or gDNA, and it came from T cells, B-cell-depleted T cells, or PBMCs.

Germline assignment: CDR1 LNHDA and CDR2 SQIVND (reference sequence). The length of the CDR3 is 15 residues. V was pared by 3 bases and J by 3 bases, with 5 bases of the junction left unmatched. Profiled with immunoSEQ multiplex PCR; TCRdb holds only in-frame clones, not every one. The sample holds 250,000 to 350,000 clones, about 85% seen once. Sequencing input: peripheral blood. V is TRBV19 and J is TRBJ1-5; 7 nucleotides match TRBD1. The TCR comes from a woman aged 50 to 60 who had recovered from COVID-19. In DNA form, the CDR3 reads TGTGCCAGTAGTATCCCCGGGACAGTCAATCAGCCCCAGCATTTT. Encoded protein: CASSIPGTVNQPQHF. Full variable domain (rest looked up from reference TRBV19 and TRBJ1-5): DGGITQSPKYLFRKEGQNVTLSCEQNLNHDAMYWYRQDPGQGLRLIYYSQIVNDFQKGDIAEGYSVSREKKESFPLTVTSAQKNPTAFYLCASSIPGTVNQPQHFGDGTRLSIL.